These T cell receptor beta chains were read from a single sample in a study of T cell repertoires in cytomegalovirus infection. These receptors' antigens are unknown. TCRdb reprocessed the reads with MiXCR, giving one entry per CDR3 protein. This sample carries hundreds of thousands of distinct CDR3 sequences, about 39% of them seen once, and the ten largest clones take approximately 40%. Sequencing used cultured PBMCs, obtained from culture after CMV antigen stimulation. The receptors originated from a human donor in good health (CMV status not recorded). Some clones in this sample may be carry-over from other donors' samples. CDR3s include the opening cysteine and the closing phenylalanine or tryptophan. The order of the fields is CDR3 protein, CDR3 DNA, V gene, D gene, J gene, clone size. D genes are given only for firm matches. Rows may omit the clone size; those that give it use once, few, many or a size class.

cdr3_aa: CASTVRGYETQYF
cdr3_nt: TGTGCCAGCACCGTAAGAGGGTATGAGACCCAGTACTTC
v_call: TRBV12-3/TRBV12-4
d_call: -
j_call: TRBJ2-5
clone_size: -

cdr3_aa: CASKFFLDNNQPQHF
cdr3_nt: TGTGCCAGTAAATTCTTCTTAGACAATAATCAGCCCCAGCATTTT
v_call: TRBV19
d_call: -
j_call: TRBJ1-5
clone_size: -

cdr3_aa: CSARGQGAFSPLHF
cdr3_nt: TGCAGTGCTAGAGGACAGGGGGCTTTTTCACCCCTCCACTTT
v_call: TRBV20-1
d_call: TRBD1
j_call: TRBJ1-6
clone_size: -

cdr3_aa: CASSHFRAENEKLFF
cdr3_nt: TGTGCCAGCAGCCATTTCCGCGCCGAAAATGAAAAACTGTTTTTT
v_call: TRBV4-2
d_call: -
j_call: TRBJ1-4
clone_size: -

cdr3_aa: CASSLTLSSPLHF
cdr3_nt: TGTGCCAGCAGCTTAACTCTCAGTTCACCCCTCCACTTT
v_call: TRBV11-2
d_call: -
j_call: TRBJ1-6
clone_size: -

cdr3_aa: CASSLTYAYEQYF
cdr3_nt: TGTGCCAGCAGCTTAACGTACGCCTACGAGCAGTACTTC
v_call: TRBV7-2
d_call: -
j_call: TRBJ2-7
clone_size: few

cdr3_aa: CASSRPVARGSGYTF
cdr3_nt: TGTGCCAGTAGCCGGCCAGTGGCCCGCGGCAGCGGCTACACCTTC
v_call: TRBV19
d_call: -
j_call: TRBJ1-2
clone_size: few

cdr3_aa: CASSYGTQYEQYF
cdr3_nt: TGTGCCAGCAGTTATGGGACCCAGTACGAGCAGTACTTC
v_call: TRBV6-5
d_call: -
j_call: TRBJ2-7
clone_size: few

cdr3_aa: CASRAAAGVSNEQFF
cdr3_nt: TGTGCCAGCAGAGCAGCGGCAGGGGTTTCGAATGAGCAGTTCTTC
v_call: TRBV7-2
d_call: -
j_call: TRBJ2-1
clone_size: -

cdr3_aa: CASSPWVQETQYF
cdr3_nt: TGTGCCAGCAGCCCCTGGGTCCAAGAGACCCAGTACTTC
v_call: TRBV7-2
d_call: -
j_call: TRBJ2-5
clone_size: -

cdr3_aa: CASSGQARQPQHF
cdr3_nt: TGTGCCAGCAGTGGACAGGCCCGACAGCCCCAGCATTTT
v_call: TRBV7-2
d_call: TRBD1
j_call: TRBJ1-5
clone_size: -

cdr3_aa: CASSIGDKENDQPQHF
cdr3_nt: TGTGCCAGTAGTATAGGGGACAAGGAGAACGATCAGCCCCAGCATTTT
v_call: TRBV19
d_call: -
j_call: TRBJ1-5
clone_size: few

cdr3_aa: CASGLEQGAVQYF
cdr3_nt: TGTGCTAGTGGTTTGGAACAGGGGGCTGTGCAGTACTTC
v_call: TRBV12-5
d_call: TRBD1
j_call: TRBJ2-7
clone_size: -

cdr3_aa: CATSDPGRNYGYTF
cdr3_nt: TGTGCCACCAGCGATCCGGGACGGAACTATGGCTACACCTTC
v_call: TRBV15
d_call: -
j_call: TRBJ1-2
clone_size: -

cdr3_aa: CASTPRTRFQYEQYF
cdr3_nt: TGTGCCAGCACACCCCGGACTCGTTTCCAGTACGAGCAGTACTTC
v_call: TRBV27
d_call: -
j_call: TRBJ2-7
clone_size: few

cdr3_aa: CASSPEVVVADTQYF
cdr3_nt: TGTGCCAGCAGCCCGGAGGTGGTGGTGGCAGATACGCAGTATTTT
v_call: TRBV7-2
d_call: -
j_call: TRBJ2-3
clone_size: -

cdr3_aa: CASSSPLTDEQYF
cdr3_nt: TGTGCCAGCAGCTCCCCCCTGACTGACGAGCAGTACTTC
v_call: TRBV11-2
d_call: -
j_call: TRBJ2-7
clone_size: few

cdr3_aa: CASSFPEFGTDTQYF
cdr3_nt: TGTGCCAGCAGCTTCCCTGAGTTTGGCACAGATACGCAGTATTTT
v_call: TRBV7-9
d_call: -
j_call: TRBJ2-3
clone_size: -

cdr3_aa: CASSLTGNGNTIYF
cdr3_nt: TGTGCCAGCAGCTTGACAGGGAATGGAAACACCATATATTTT
v_call: TRBV7-2
d_call: TRBD1
j_call: TRBJ1-3
clone_size: many

cdr3_aa: CAISSLGTLQDTQYF
cdr3_nt: TGTGCCATCAGTTCCTTAGGGACCCTACAGGATACGCAGTATTTT
v_call: TRBV10-3
d_call: -
j_call: TRBJ2-3
clone_size: few

cdr3_aa: CASKTSGINEQFF
cdr3_nt: TGTGCCAGCAAGACTAGCGGGATAAATGAGCAGTTCTTC
v_call: TRBV7-2
d_call: TRBD2
j_call: TRBJ2-1
clone_size: -

cdr3_aa: CASSLDEGNYGYTF
cdr3_nt: TGTGCCAGCAGCCTAGACGAGGGTAACTATGGCTACACCTTC
v_call: TRBV11-2
d_call: -
j_call: TRBJ1-2
clone_size: -

cdr3_aa: CSARDRGITGELFF
cdr3_nt: TGCAGTGCTAGAGATCGCGGGATCACCGGGGAGCTGTTTTTT
v_call: TRBV20-1
d_call: -
j_call: TRBJ2-2
clone_size: -

cdr3_aa: CSAPRTEINEKLFF
cdr3_nt: TGCAGTGCGCCCAGGACAGAGATTAATGAAAAACTGTTTTTT
v_call: TRBV20-1
d_call: -
j_call: TRBJ1-4
clone_size: -

cdr3_aa: CASSGRRLVNEQFF
cdr3_nt: TGTGCCAGCAGTGGGCGTAGATTGGTCAATGAGCAGTTCTTC
v_call: TRBV2
d_call: -
j_call: TRBJ2-1
clone_size: -

cdr3_aa: CASSPRTGKMTEAFF
cdr3_nt: TGTGCCAGCAGCCCCAGGACAGGGAAGATGACTGAAGCTTTCTTT
v_call: TRBV7-6
d_call: TRBD1
j_call: TRBJ1-1
clone_size: -

cdr3_aa: CASSQDADYEQYF
cdr3_nt: TGTGCCAGCAGCCAAGATGCTGACTACGAGCAGTACTTC
v_call: TRBV7-8
d_call: -
j_call: TRBJ2-7
clone_size: few

cdr3_aa: CASSFPGQGGPDTQYF
cdr3_nt: TGTGCCAGCAGTTTCCCCGGACAGGGGGGTCCAGATACGCAGTATTTT
v_call: TRBV12-3/TRBV12-4
d_call: TRBD1
j_call: TRBJ2-3
clone_size: few

cdr3_aa: CASSPGRRGQETQYF
cdr3_nt: TGTGCCAGCAGCCCGGGCAGAAGGGGGCAAGAGACCCAGTACTTC
v_call: TRBV7-9
d_call: -
j_call: TRBJ2-5
clone_size: few

cdr3_aa: CATSAGYSTDTQYF
cdr3_nt: TGTGCCACCAGTGCAGGGTATAGCACAGATACGCAGTATTTT
v_call: TRBV15
d_call: -
j_call: TRBJ2-3
clone_size: -

cdr3_aa: CASSMRTGGSYEQYF
cdr3_nt: TGTGCCAGCAGCATGAGGACAGGGGGCAGTTACGAGCAGTACTTC
v_call: TRBV7-8
d_call: TRBD1
j_call: TRBJ2-7
clone_size: -

cdr3_aa: CASRPKRGGRETQYF
cdr3_nt: TGTGCCAGCAGACCTAAGCGGGGCGGCCGGGAGACCCAGTACTTC
v_call: TRBV12-3/TRBV12-4
d_call: TRBD2
j_call: TRBJ2-5
clone_size: few

cdr3_aa: CATLSAGNYEQYF
cdr3_nt: TGTGCCACCCTTTCGGCAGGGAACTACGAGCAGTACTTC
v_call: TRBV10-3
d_call: -
j_call: TRBJ2-7
clone_size: few